The 10 T cell receptor beta chains below were found in one sample sequenced in a study of blood T cell repertoires in COVID-19 (dated by TCRdb to about 2020). The library came from the immunoSEQ multiplex PCR assay. TCRdb retrieved this table from immuneACCESS and kept in-frame rearrangements only. Not all clones are present; in checked studies, unresolved V genes account for under half, and no reason is known for the remainder. The sample table holds roughly 480,000 clones, of which 89% were seen once. Approximately 0.9% of the sample comes from the top ten. Sequenced input: peripheral blood. The receptors were sampled from a man younger than 35 with COVID-19, enrolled during active disease.

This clone was observed a few times. V gene TRBV10-1 combines with J gene TRBJ2-2; no reliable D call. CDR1 WNHNN and CDR2 SYGVQD come from the germline V gene (reference sequence). V was trimmed by 4 bases and J by 7 bases, leaving 13 bases between them. CDR3 length: 14 amino acids. CDR3 loop: CASSVSGSGGELFF. The CDR3 DNA reads as TGCGCCAGCAGTGTCTCTGGGTCAGGCGGGGAGCTGTTTTTT.

This clone was observed once. A much larger clone sits a single nucleotide away, making a read error possible. The sample holds other DNA sequences that translate to the same CDR3. This chain connects TRBV7-9 to TRBJ2-7; 7 bases are shared with TRBD1. Trimming cost V 5 bases and J 5 bases; bases outside gene matches: 3. Per the germline V gene, CDR1 is SEHNR and CDR2 is FQNEAQ (reference sequence). The length of the CDR3 is 12 residues. CDR3 nucleotide sequence: TGTGCCAGCAGCCTAACAGGGGACGAGCAGTACTTC. This gives the protein CASSLTGDEQYF.

This clone was observed a single time. The CDR3 DNA reads TGTGCCAGCAGTTTCCTATCCGGGACTAGCCAGTTCTTC. Encoded protein: CASSFLSGTSQFF. The J gene is TRBJ2-1, the V gene TRBV6-5; 9 bases line up with TRBD2. Trimming removed 4 bases from V and 13 bases from J; junction bases left unmatched: 8. The germline V gene has CDR1 MNHEY and CDR2 SVGAGI. The CDR3 length is 13 residues.

The chain is built from TRBV7-6 and TRBJ2-5; a possible D gene is TRBD2 (6 bases). V was clipped by 1 base and J by 6 bases, with 15 bases between them. This CDR3 is built from 15 residues. The germline V gene has CDR1 SGHVS and CDR2 FNYEAQ. The CDR3 DNA sequence: TGTGCCAGCAGCTTAGTTGGGGGAGGAGAAAAGACCCAGTACTTC. This translates into CASSLVGGGEKTQYF.

This clone was seen only once. The chain carries TRBV6-5 and TRBJ2-7, with D tentatively TRBD1 (5 bases). The ends were cut back, 4 bases at V and 5 bases at J, with 18 bases in the middle. The CDR3 is 15 residues long. CDR1 and CDR2 (germline): MNHEY, SVGAGI. Here the CDR3 reads CASSFTQPGYDEQYF. As DNA, the CDR3 is TGTGCCAGCAGTTTCACACAACCAGGGTACGACGAGCAGTACTTC.

The rearrangement links TRBV30 to TRBJ2-1, with 10 bases matching TRBD2. The V and J ends lost 0 bases and 9 bases, in that order; junction bases with no gene match: 8. CDR3 size: 15 residues. Germline CDR1 reads GTSNPN; CDR2 reads SVGIG (reference sequence). CDR3 DNA sequence: TGTGCCTGGAGTGTGAGGAGCGGGAGGGCCGGTGAGCAGTTCTTC. This encodes CAWSVRSGRAGEQFF.

This clone was seen once. The gene calls are TRBV27 and TRBJ2-3, with a tentative D call TRBD2 (5 bases). The ends were cut back, 3 bases at V and 3 bases at J, with 16 bases in the middle. The length of the CDR3 is 16 residues. The germline CDR1 and CDR2 sequences are MNHEY and SMNVEV (reference sequence). Here the CDR3 reads CASSFSATPGTDTQYF. The CDR3 nucleotides read TGTGCCAGCAGTTTTTCGGCGACCCCGGGAACAGATACGCAGTATTTT.

This chain links TRBV4-1 with TRBJ1-4; D gene uncertain. The CDR3 length is 13 residues. Germline CDR1 and CDR2: MGHRA and YSYEKL. Trimming took off 1 base at V and 8 bases at J, with 8 bases between the two ends. CDR3 in amino acids: CASSQGPQEKLFF. CDR3 nucleotide sequence: TGCGCCAGCAGCCAAGGCCCACAGGAAAAACTGTTTTTT.

The gene calls are TRBV27 and TRBJ1-2; TRBD1 might be the D (6 bases). The V and J ends lost 3 bases and 7 bases respectively, with 15 bases between them. This CDR3 is built from 14 residues. Germline assignment: CDR1 MNHEY and CDR2 SMNVEV (reference sequence). The CDR3 loop is CASSFTGSPRGYTF. The CDR3 DNA sequence: TGTGCCAGCAGTTTCACAGGGTCCCCCCGTGGCTACACCTTC.

V gene TRBV4-1 combines with J gene TRBJ2-5; tentatively, D is TRBD1 (5 bases). Germline CDR1 reads MGHRA; CDR2 reads YSYEKL. Trimming removed 1 base from V and 5 bases from J, with 8 bases in between. CDR3 length equals 13 residues. CDR3 DNA sequence: TGCGCCAGCAGCCAAGGGGGCTTGGAGACCCAGTACTTC. Its translation: CASSQGGLETQYF.